Below, 24 T cell receptor beta chains from the same sample are listed, as sequenced in a study of T-cell memory formation after mild COVID-19. TCRdb re-analysed the 5' RACE reads in MiXCR, keeping a single row per CDR3 protein. Of 530,000 or so distinct CDR3 sequences in the sample, 15% to 20% were seen once. The sequenced material came from PBMCs or a T cell subset sorted from them (not recorded which). These receptor sequences come from an adult woman who had mild COVID-19 (a few samples of this study predate the infection). Cell type and time point are not known.

In this sample, this clonotype turned up a few times. This sequence joins TRBV30 and TRBJ1-2; tentatively, D is TRBD1 (5 bases). V lost 2 bases and J lost 4, with 11 bases in between. The germline V gene encodes CDR1 GTSNPN and CDR2 SVGIG (reference sequence). This CDR3 comprises 13 residues. As DNA, the CDR3 is TGTGCCTGGAGTCCGACAGTCGCCTATGGCTACACCTTC. This encodes CAWSPTVAYGYTF.

The chain recombines TRBV7-9 with TRBJ1-2; D uncertain. This CDR3 region has 14 residues. The germline CDR1 and CDR2 sequences are SEHNR and FQNEAQ (reference sequence). V was trimmed by 4 bases and J by 6 bases, leaving 15 bases between them. The CDR3: CASSSSGRVDGYTF. In DNA form, the CDR3 reads TGTGCCAGCAGCTCCTCTGGGAGAGTGGATGGCTACACCTTC.

This clonotype has more than one count but fewer than ten. The rearrangement joins TRBV12-3 or TRBV12-4 to TRBJ1-1; 10 nucleotides line up with TRBD1. The CDR3 is 14 amino acids. The ends lost 5 bases at V and 5 bases at J; junction bases unmatched: 5. Written as DNA, the CDR3 is TGTGCCAGCAGTAGGGGACAGGGGAGTACTGAAGCTTTCTTT. It encodes CASSRGQGSTEAFF.

V and J are TRBV5-1 and TRBJ2-7; D possibly corresponds to TRBD1 (6 bases). The CDR3 loop spans 14 amino acids. Germline V lookup: CDR1 SGHRS, CDR2 YFSETQ. The V end was cut by 0 bases, the J end by 3 bases, with 10 bases between. The CDR3 is CASSLGGGHYEQYF. The CDR3, as DNA: TGCGCCAGCAGCTTGGGAGGGGGACACTACGAGCAGTACTTC.

This chain joins TRBV24-1 and TRBJ2-1; TRBD1 matches at 7 bases. The CDR3 extends over 13 amino acids. Germline CDR1 reads KGHDR; CDR2 reads SFDVKD. Losses at the gene ends were 7 bases for V and 4 bases for J; bases not matched to a gene: 3. The CDR3 coding sequence is TGTGCCACCAGCCCGGGACAGTACAATGAGCAGTTCTTC. This codes for CATSPGQYNEQFF.

The chain couples TRBV20-1 to TRBJ1-5; D unresolved. The CDR3 runs 15 residues. CDR1 is DFQATT, CDR2 SNEGSKA, per germline (reference sequence). Trimming took off 6 bases at V and 2 bases at J, with 17 bases between the two ends. DNA of the CDR3: TGCAGTGCGAGGGAACCCGGTGGTGGCAATCAGCCCCAGCATTTT. Residues: CSAREPGGGNQPQHF.

The genes are TRBV11-2 and TRBJ2-2, with D perhaps matching TRBD1 or TRBD2 (6 bases each). V lost 5 bases, J lost 0 bases, and 19 bases lay in between. This CDR3 has 18 amino acids. The V gene's germline CDR1 is SGHAT and CDR2 FQNNGV. In nucleotides, the CDR3 is TGTGCCAGCAGCGTGGGGGGCTTGGACAGCGCGAACACCGGGGAGCTGTTTTTT. This encodes CASSVGGLDSANTGELFF.

This chain uses TRBV7-8 with TRBJ2-7; TRBD1 agrees at 8 bases. V was pared by 5 bases and J by 2 bases, with 5 bases of the junction left unmatched. This CDR3 is built from 14 residues. The germline V gene encodes CDR1 SGHVS and CDR2 FQNEAQ. The CDR3 sequence is CASSLLGQAYEQYF. CDR3 bases: TGTGCCAGCAGCCTACTGGGACAGGCCTACGAGCAGTACTTC.

To note about this clonotype: One base away lies a much larger clone, so this may be a sequencing read error. The chain joins TRBV12-3 or TRBV12-4 to TRBJ1-5, with a tentative D call TRBD1 (5 bases). V was trimmed by 3 bases and J by 2 bases, leaving 8 bases between them. The CDR3 totals 14 residues. CDR3 loop: CASSFIGGNQPQHF. The CDR3, as DNA: TGTGCCAGCAGTTTCATAGGGGGCAATCAGCCCCAGCATTTT.

A few counts support this clonotype. The V call is TRBV19, the J call TRBJ1-5; no reliable D call. Germline CDR1 and CDR2: LNHDA and SQIVND (reference sequence). The V end was cut by 4 bases, the J end by 1 base, with 11 bases between. The CDR3 has 15 amino acids. The CDR3 DNA reads as TGTGCCAGTAGTAGTTCGGCCGTCAGCAATCAGCCCCAGCATTTT. It specifies CASSSSAVSNQPQHF. The whole variable domain, remainder taken from reference TRBV19 and TRBJ1-5, is DGGITQSPKYLFRKEGQNVTLSCEQNLNHDAMYWYRQDPGQGLRLIYYSQIVNDFQKGDIAEGYSVSREKKESFPLTVTSAQKNPTAFYLCASSSSAVSNQPQHFGDGTRLSIL.

V and J are TRBV5-1 and TRBJ1-2; 9 nucleotides match TRBD1. The CDR3 length is 17 residues. V shed 4 bases and J 5 bases; nucleotides not matched to a gene: 15. Germline V gives CDR1 SGHRS, CDR2 YFSETQ. Written as DNA, the CDR3 is TGCGCCAGCAGCACGGGACAGGGCAACCTGGCTAGTTATGGCTACACCTTC. This encodes CASSTGQGNLASYGYTF.

This sequence joins TRBV5-1 and TRBJ2-7; D uncertain. V was pared by 2 bases and J by 4 bases, with 16 bases between. The CDR3 totals 15 residues. Germline V gene lookup returns CDR1 SGHRS and CDR2 YFSETQ. Here the CDR3 reads CASSLGPEQNYEQYF. The CDR3 DNA reads as TGCGCCAGCAGCTTAGGGCCCGAACAGAATTACGAGCAGTACTTC.

This clonotype was observed a handful of times. The gene calls are TRBV29-1 and TRBJ1-4; 9 bases are shared with TRBD1. The CDR3 covers 14 residues. The germline V gene has CDR1 SQVTM and CDR2 ANQGSEA. The ends lost 4 bases at V and 5 bases at J; junction bases unmatched: 5. The CDR3 reads CSVGPGTGNEKLFF. CDR3 in DNA: TGCAGCGTTGGCCCCGGGACAGGGAATGAAAAACTGTTTTTT. Full variable domain (remainder filled in from reference TRBV29-1 and TRBJ1-4): SAVISQKPSRDICQRGTSLTIQCQVDSQVTMMFWYRQQPGQSLTLIATANQGSEATYESGFVIDKFPISRPNLTFSTLTVSNMSPEDSSIYLCSVGPGTGNEKLFFGSGTQLSVL.

In its sample, this clonotype was seen a few times. V is TRBV9 and J is TRBJ2-7; TRBD1 aligns across 11 bases. Germline-derived CDR1 and CDR2 are SGDLS and YYNGEE. CDR3 size: 14 residues. The V segment lost 4 bases and the J segment 6 bases; nucleotides outside the gene matches: 6. CDR3 sequence: CASSFTGTGGEQYF. As DNA, the CDR3 is TGTGCCAGCAGCTTCACAGGGACAGGGGGCGAGCAGTACTTC. The full variable domain, rest sourced from reference TRBV9 and TRBJ2-7, is DSGVTQTPKHLITATGQRVTLRCSPRSGDLSVYWYQQSLDQGLQFLIQYYNGEERAKGNILERFSAQQFPDLHSELNLSSLELGDSALYFCASSFTGTGGEQYFGPGTRLTVT.

This clonotype has only a few counts. This chain uses TRBV12-3 or TRBV12-4 with TRBJ2-7; D perhaps matches TRBD1 (5 bases). CDR3 size: 14 residues. Between the trimmed V and J ends, which lost 2 bases and 3 bases, there was a span of 11 bases. Here the CDR3 DNA reads TGTGCCAGCAGTTTAATGTTTAGGGGCTACGAGCAGTACTTC. It encodes CASSLMFRGYEQYF.

This clonotype showed up just a few times. This chain joins TRBV7-9 and TRBJ2-7, with D tentatively TRBD2 (7 bases). Germline V gene lookup returns CDR1 SEHNR and CDR2 FQNEAQ (reference sequence). The CDR3 length is 13 residues. Trimming left V 5 bases short and J 5 bases short, with 13 bases between. The CDR3 nucleotides read TGTGCCAGCAGCCCTGGGGGGGCTAACGAGCAGTACTTC. Translation: CASSPGGANEQYF.

The rearrangement uses TRBV20-1 and TRBJ1-5, with 7 bases aligning to TRBD1. This CDR3 comprises 14 residues. Trimming at V came to 6 bases and at J to 3 bases, leaving 8 bases not matched to a gene. Looked up from germline, CDR1 is DFQATT and CDR2 is SNEGSKA (reference sequence). The CDR3 sequence is CSAEQGTVNQPQHF. The CDR3 nucleotides read TGCAGTGCCGAGCAAGGGACAGTCAATCAGCCCCAGCATTTT.

The chain employs TRBV12-3 or TRBV12-4 and TRBJ2-7; TRBD2 might be the D (5 bases). The CDR3 consists of 18 residues. The V end lost 2 bases, the J end lost 1 base, and 21 bases lay between the germline ends. CDR3 coding DNA: TGTGCCAGCAGTTTAAAACCCGTCCTCGGGGTGGGATCCTACGAGCAGTACTTC. Translating it yields CASSLKPVLGVGSYEQYF.

DNA for the CDR3: TGCAGTGCTAGGACTGTTTATGGCTACACCTTC. This translates into CSARTVYGYTF. V gene TRBV20-1 combines with J gene TRBJ1-2; the D is unclear. V was clipped by 3 bases and J by 5 bases, with 7 bases between them. Germline lookup yields CDR1 DFQATT and CDR2 SNEGSKA (reference sequence). The CDR3 consists of 11 residues.

This clonotype has a handful of counts. The chain links TRBV7-8 to TRBJ1-2; TRBD1 is a possible D gene (5 bases). Germline CDR1 reads SGHVS; CDR2 reads FQNEAQ. This CDR3 has 18 residues. Trimming stripped 3 bases from V and 0 bases from J, with 20 bases between. As DNA, the CDR3 is TGTGCCAGCAGCTTGGGCACCCAGACAGTCCTACCTAACTATGGCTACACCTTC. Translated, it gives CASSLGTQTVLPNYGYTF.

This clonotype was counted between two and nine times. DNA for the CDR3: TGTGCCAGCAGCTTAGCTACGGTCCTACCGGGACAGGGGACCTACGAGCAGTACTTC. Translated, it gives CASSLATVLPGQGTYEQYF. This rearrangement joins TRBV7-2 to TRBJ2-7; TRBD1 aligns across 10 bases. Per germline, CDR1 SGHTA and CDR2 FQGNSA. The CDR3 runs 19 residues. V shed 0 bases and J 2 bases; nucleotides not matched to a gene: 13.

The DNA of the CDR3 is TGTGCCAGCAGCTTAGGCAGGGGGCAGATCGGTGGCTACACCTTC. Translated, it gives CASSLGRGQIGGYTF. V is TRBV7-9 and J is TRBJ1-2; TRBD1 matches 8 bases. This CDR3 region has 15 residues. The V segment lost 1 base and the J segment 7 bases; nucleotides outside the gene matches: 8. The germline V gene has CDR1 SEHNR and CDR2 FQNEAQ (reference sequence).

This chain links TRBV7-6 with TRBJ2-1; D not resolved. CDR1 is SGHVS, CDR2 FNYEAQ, per germline. Trimming removed 0 bases from V and 6 bases from J, with 12 bases in between. This CDR3 comprises 15 residues. The CDR3 region is CASSLAYGQLNEQFF. Written as DNA, the CDR3 is TGTGCCAGCAGCTTAGCGTACGGGCAGCTCAATGAGCAGTTCTTC.

The chain joins TRBV29-1 to TRBJ2-6; D ambiguous. Germline V CDR1 and CDR2: SQVTM, ANQGSEA. V dropped 0 bases and J dropped 4 bases, with 7 bases sitting between them. CDR3 length equals 14 residues. CDR3 protein: CSVEDLPGANVLTF. CDR3 coding DNA: TGCAGCGTTGAAGACCTCCCCGGGGCCAACGTCCTGACTTTC.